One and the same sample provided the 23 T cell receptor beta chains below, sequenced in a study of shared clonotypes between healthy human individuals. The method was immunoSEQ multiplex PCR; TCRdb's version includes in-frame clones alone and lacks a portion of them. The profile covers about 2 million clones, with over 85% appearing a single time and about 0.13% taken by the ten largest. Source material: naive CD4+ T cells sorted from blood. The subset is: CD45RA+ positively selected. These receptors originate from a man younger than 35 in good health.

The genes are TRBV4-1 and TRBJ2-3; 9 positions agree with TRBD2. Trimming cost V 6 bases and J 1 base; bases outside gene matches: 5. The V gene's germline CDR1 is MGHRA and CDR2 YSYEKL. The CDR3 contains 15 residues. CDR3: CASRLSGGGTDTQYF. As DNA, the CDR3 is TGCGCCAGCAGACTTAGCGGGGGAGGCACAGATACGCAGTATTTT.

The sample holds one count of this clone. CDR3: CSVEDRGTRGQINTEAFF. Written as DNA, the CDR3 is TGCAGCGTTGAAGATAGGGGGACCCGGGGACAGATCAACACTGAAGCTTTCTTT. The V gene is TRBV29-1, the J gene TRBJ1-1; 7 bases are shared with TRBD1. The CDR3 runs 18 residues. J gave up 2 bases and V 0 bases, and 15 bases lay outside the gene matches. Germline V gives CDR1 SQVTM, CDR2 ANQGSEA.

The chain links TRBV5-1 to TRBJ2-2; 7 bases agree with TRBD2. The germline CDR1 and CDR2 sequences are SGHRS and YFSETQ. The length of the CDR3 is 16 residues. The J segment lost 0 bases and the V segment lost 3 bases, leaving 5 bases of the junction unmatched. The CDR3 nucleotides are TGCGCCAGCAGCTCTCATAGCGGGCCGAACACCGGGGAGCTGTTTTTT. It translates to CASSSHSGPNTGELFF.

The CDR3 loop is CASSREAGTTYTDTQYF. In DNA, the CDR3 is TGTGCCAGCAGCCGAGAGGCCGGGACCACGTACACAGATACGCAGTATTTT. V and J are TRBV7-2 and TRBJ2-3; tentatively, D is TRBD1 or TRBD2 (5 bases each). Trimming removed 5 bases at V and 2 bases at J, with 20 bases between. There are 17 residues in the CDR3. From germline, CDR1 is SGHTA and CDR2 FQGNSA.

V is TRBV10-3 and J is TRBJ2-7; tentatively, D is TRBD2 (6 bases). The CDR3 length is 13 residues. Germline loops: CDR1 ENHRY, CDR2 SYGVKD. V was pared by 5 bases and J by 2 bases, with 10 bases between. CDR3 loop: CAISWGEAYEQYF. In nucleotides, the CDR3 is TGTGCCATCAGTTGGGGGGAGGCCTACGAGCAGTACTTC.

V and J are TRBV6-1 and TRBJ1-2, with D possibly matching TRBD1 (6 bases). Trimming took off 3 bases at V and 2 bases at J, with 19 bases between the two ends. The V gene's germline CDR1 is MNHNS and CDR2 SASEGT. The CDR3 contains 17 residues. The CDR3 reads CASSEPPRTAFNYGYTF. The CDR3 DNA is TGTGCCAGCAGTGAGCCTCCTCGGACAGCCTTCAACTATGGCTACACCTTC.

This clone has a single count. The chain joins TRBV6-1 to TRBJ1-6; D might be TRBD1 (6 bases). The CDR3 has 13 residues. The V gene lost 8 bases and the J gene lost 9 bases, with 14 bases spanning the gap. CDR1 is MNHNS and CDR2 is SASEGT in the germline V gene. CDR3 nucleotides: TGTGCCAGCCTAAGGGGGGAAGGTTCACCCCTCCACTTT. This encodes CASLRGEGSPLHF.

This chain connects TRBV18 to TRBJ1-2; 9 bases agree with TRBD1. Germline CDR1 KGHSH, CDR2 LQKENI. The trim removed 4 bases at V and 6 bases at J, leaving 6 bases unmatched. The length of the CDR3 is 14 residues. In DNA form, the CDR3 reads TGTGCCAGCTCACAGACCCGGGACAGGGATGGCTACACCTTC. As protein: CASSQTRDRDGYTF.

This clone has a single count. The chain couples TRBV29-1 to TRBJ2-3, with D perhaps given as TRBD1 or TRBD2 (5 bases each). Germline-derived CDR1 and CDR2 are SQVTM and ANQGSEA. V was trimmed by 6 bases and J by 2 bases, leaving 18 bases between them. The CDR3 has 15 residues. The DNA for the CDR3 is TGCAGCGTCAGACCGGGACGGAGTTACACAGATACGCAGTATTTT. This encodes CSVRPGRSYTDTQYF.

The chain's CDR3 is CASSLGGPPYNEQFF. CDR3 nucleotide sequence: TGTGCCAGCAGCCTCGGCGGGCCACCCTACAATGAGCAGTTCTTC. The chain uses TRBV4-2 and TRBJ2-1, with D possibly being TRBD2 (5 bases). The V gene lost 4 bases and the J gene lost 2 bases, with 12 bases spanning the gap. Germline V gene sequence: CDR1 LGHNA, CDR2 YNFKEQ. This CDR3 has 15 residues.

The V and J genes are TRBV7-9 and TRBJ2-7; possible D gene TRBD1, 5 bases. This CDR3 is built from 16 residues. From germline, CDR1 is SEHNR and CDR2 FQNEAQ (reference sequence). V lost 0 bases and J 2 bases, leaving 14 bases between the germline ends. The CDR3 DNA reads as TGTGCCAGCAGCTTAGCCTCAAGGGGTACGGCCTACGAGCAGTACTTC. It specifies CASSLASRGTAYEQYF.

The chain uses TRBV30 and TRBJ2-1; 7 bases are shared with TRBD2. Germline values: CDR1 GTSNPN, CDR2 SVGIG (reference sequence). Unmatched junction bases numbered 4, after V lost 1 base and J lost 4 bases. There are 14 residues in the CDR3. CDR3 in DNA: TGTGCCTGGAGTGGGGAGGGAGGATACAATGAGCAGTTCTTC. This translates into CAWSGEGGYNEQFF. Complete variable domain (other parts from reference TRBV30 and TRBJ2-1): SQTIHQWPATLVQPVGSPLSLECTVEGTSNPNLYWYRQAAGRGLQLLFYSVGIGQISSEVPQNLSASRPQDRQFILSSKKLLLSDSGFYLCAWSGEGGYNEQFFGPGTRLTVL.

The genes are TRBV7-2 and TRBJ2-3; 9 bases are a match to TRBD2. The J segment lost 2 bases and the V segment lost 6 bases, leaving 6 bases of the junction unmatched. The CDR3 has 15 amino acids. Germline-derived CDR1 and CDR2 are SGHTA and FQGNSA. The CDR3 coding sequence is TGTGCCAGCAGTCGTAGCGGGGGCGACACAGATACGCAGTATTTT. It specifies CASSRSGGDTDTQYF. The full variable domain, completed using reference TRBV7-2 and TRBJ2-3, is GAGVSQSPSNKVTEKGKDVELRCDPISGHTALYWYRQSLGQGLEFLIYFQGNSAPDKSGLPSDRFSAERTGGSVSTLTIQRTQQEDSAVYLCASSRSGGDTDTQYFGPGTRLTVL.

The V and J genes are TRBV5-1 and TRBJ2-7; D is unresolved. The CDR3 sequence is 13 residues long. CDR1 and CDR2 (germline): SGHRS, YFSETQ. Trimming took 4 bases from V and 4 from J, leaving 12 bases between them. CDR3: CASSETVVYEQYF. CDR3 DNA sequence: TGCGCCAGCAGCGAAACCGTGGTGTACGAGCAGTACTTC.

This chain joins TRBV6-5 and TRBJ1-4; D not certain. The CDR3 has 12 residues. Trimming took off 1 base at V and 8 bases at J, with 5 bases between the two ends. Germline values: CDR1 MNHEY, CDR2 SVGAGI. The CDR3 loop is CASSYLGEKLFF. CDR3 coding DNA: TGTGCCAGCAGTTACTTAGGCGAAAAACTGTTTTTT.

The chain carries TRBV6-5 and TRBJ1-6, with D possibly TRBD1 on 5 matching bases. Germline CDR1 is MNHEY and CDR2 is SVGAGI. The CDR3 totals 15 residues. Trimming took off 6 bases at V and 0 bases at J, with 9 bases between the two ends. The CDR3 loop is CASRADSSYNSPLHF. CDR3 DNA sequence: TGTGCCAGCAGAGCCGACAGCTCCTATAATTCACCCCTCCACTTT.

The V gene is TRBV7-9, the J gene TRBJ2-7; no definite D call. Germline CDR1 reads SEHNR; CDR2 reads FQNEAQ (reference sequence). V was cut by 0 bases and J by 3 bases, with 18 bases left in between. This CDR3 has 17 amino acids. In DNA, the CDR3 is TGTGCCAGCAGCTTAGCTCTTTGGGCCGGGCTAGACTACGAGCAGTACTTC. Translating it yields CASSLALWAGLDYEQYF.

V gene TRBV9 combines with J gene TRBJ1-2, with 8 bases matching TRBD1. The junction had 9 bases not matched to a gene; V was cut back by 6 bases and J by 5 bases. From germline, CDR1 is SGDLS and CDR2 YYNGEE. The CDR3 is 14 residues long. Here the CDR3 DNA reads TGTGCCAGCATGGACAGGGCGAGAAAATATGGCTACACCTTC. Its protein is CASMDRARKYGYTF. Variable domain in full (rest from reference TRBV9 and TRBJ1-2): DSGVTQTPKHLITATGQRVTLRCSPRSGDLSVYWYQQSLDQGLQFLIQYYNGEERAKGNILERFSAQQFPDLHSELNLSSLELGDSALYFCASMDRARKYGYTFGSGTRLTVV.

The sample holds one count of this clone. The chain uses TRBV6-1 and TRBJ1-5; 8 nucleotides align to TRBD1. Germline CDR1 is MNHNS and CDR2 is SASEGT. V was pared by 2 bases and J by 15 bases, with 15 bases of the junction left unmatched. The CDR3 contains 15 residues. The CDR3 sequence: CASSEPAGTGRFRHF. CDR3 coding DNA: TGTGCCAGCAGTGAACCTGCCGGGACAGGCCGATTCAGGCATTTT.

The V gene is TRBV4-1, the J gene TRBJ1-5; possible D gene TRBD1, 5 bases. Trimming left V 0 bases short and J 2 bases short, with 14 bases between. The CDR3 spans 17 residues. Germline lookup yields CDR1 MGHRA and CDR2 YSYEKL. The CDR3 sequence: CASSQEGGRSGNQPQHF. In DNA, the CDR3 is TGCGCCAGCAGCCAAGAGGGGGGACGGTCAGGCAATCAGCCCCAGCATTTT.

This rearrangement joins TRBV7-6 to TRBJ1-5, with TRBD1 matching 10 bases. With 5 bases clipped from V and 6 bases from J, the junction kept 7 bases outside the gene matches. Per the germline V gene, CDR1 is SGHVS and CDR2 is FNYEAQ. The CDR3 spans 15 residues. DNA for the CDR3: TGTGCCAGCAGCCCCCAGACAGGGGGCGGTCAGCCCCAGCATTTT. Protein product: CASSPQTGGGQPQHF.

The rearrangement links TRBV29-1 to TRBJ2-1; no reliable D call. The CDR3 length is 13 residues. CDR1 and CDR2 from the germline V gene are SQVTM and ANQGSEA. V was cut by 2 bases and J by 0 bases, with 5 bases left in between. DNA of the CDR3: TGCAGCGTTGAACCGAGCTCCTACAATGAGCAGTTCTTC. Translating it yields CSVEPSSYNEQFF.

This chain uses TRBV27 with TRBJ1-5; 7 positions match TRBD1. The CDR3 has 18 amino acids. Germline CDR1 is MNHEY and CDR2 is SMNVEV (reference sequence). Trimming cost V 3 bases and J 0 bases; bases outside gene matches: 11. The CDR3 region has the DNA TGTGCCAGCAGTTTCGAACTCGTCGGACAGGTTAGCAATCAGCCCCAGCATTTT. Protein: CASSFELVGQVSNQPQHF.